Shown below are 25 T cell receptor beta chains from a single sample sequenced in a study of T cells after yellow fever vaccination. MiXCR, run by TCRdb on the 5' RACE reads, gives a single entry per CDR3 protein. This table holds 450,000 to 550,000 distinct CDR3 sequences, about 19% found once. The specimen was PBMCs, collected 15 days after the yellow fever booster vaccination. The receptors come from a man younger than 45 who received the YFV17D yellow fever vaccine.

This clonotype was counted many times. The chain combines TRBV20-1 with TRBJ1-1; TRBD1 matches 7 bases. Losses at the gene ends were 8 bases for V and 2 bases for J; bases not matched to a gene: 5. CDR3 length equals 12 residues. CDR1 and CDR2 from the germline V gene are DFQATT and SNEGSKA (reference sequence). This CDR3 reads CSPSGGNTEAFF. DNA for the CDR3: TGCAGTCCCTCAGGGGGAAACACTGAAGCTTTCTTT.

The gene calls are TRBV3-1 and TRBJ2-5; D remains unclear. Trimming stripped 2 bases from V and 7 bases from J, with 5 bases between. Germline lookup yields CDR1 LGHDT and CDR2 YNNKEL (reference sequence). This CDR3 is built from 11 residues. The CDR3 DNA sequence: TGTGCCAGCAGCCAAAGGGTGACCCAGTACTTC. This encodes CASSQRVTQYF.

There are a few counts of this clonotype. The chain carries TRBV29-1 and TRBJ2-1; TRBD2 matches at 7 bases. V trimming: 6 bases; J trimming: 0 bases; junction bases outside the gene matches: 2. This CDR3 comprises 13 residues. Germline-derived CDR1 and CDR2 are SQVTM and ANQGSEA. The CDR3: CSVRTSSYNEQFF. Here the CDR3 DNA reads TGCAGCGTGCGGACTAGCTCCTACAATGAGCAGTTCTTC.

In its sample, this clonotype was seen a few times. The chain combines TRBV7-3 with TRBJ2-1, with unresolved D. The germline V gene has CDR1 SGHTA and CDR2 FQGTGA. V was clipped by 2 bases and J by 5 bases, with 13 bases between them. This CDR3 region has 15 residues. The CDR3 coding sequence is TGTGCCAGCAGCTTAGTGTCGACCGCCCACAATGAGCAGTTCTTC. Encoded protein: CASSLVSTAHNEQFF. The variable domain in full, with the rest retrieved from reference TRBV7-3 and TRBJ2-1, is GAGVSQTPSNKVTEKGKYVELRCDPISGHTALYWYRQSLGQGPEFLIYFQGTGAADDSGLPNDRFFAVRPEGSVSTLKIQRTERGDSAVYLCASSLVSTAHNEQFFGPGTRLTVL.

This clonotype was observed a handful of times. The chain carries TRBV7-2 and TRBJ2-7, with D tentatively TRBD2 (5 bases). Trimming shortened V by 2 bases and J by 1 base, and 9 bases separated the two germline ends. The CDR3 length is 14 residues. Germline V gene sequence: CDR1 SGHTA, CDR2 FQGNSA. CDR3 sequence: CASSLNRDSYEQYF. CDR3 nucleotides: TGTGCCAGCAGCTTAAACCGGGATTCCTACGAGCAGTACTTC.

This chain links TRBV6-1 with TRBJ2-2; either TRBD1 or TRBD2 may supply D (5 bases each). The CDR3 runs to 14 residues. With 6 bases removed from V and 6 bases from J, the gap between germline ends came to 14 bases. CDR1 is MNHNS and CDR2 is SASEGT in the germline V gene. The CDR3 DNA is TGTGCCAGCAGAAGGGACGGATCGTCCGGGGAGCTGTTTTTT. The encoded protein is CASRRDGSSGELFF.

This clonotype was seen a handful of times. The chain employs TRBV6-5 and TRBJ1-2; no firm D call. The V gene's germline CDR1 is MNHEY and CDR2 SVGAGI. V lost 0 bases, J lost 8 bases, and 10 bases lay in between. CDR3 size: 13 residues. CDR3 residues: CASSYSLLSGYTF. The CDR3 nucleotides read TGTGCCAGCAGTTACTCGCTACTCTCCGGCTACACCTTC.

This rearrangement joins TRBV5-1 to TRBJ2-7; D remains unclear. The CDR3 covers 14 residues. The V gene's germline CDR1 is SGHRS and CDR2 YFSETQ. Trimming stripped 5 bases from V and 5 bases from J, with 17 bases between. The CDR3 coding sequence is TGCGCCAGCAGTCATCGAAGTACTTGGGACGAGCAGTACTTC. Its translation: CASSHRSTWDEQYF.

The chain joins TRBV24-1 to TRBJ2-1, with unresolved D. The germline V gene encodes CDR1 KGHDR and CDR2 SFDVKD. The CDR3 loop spans 14 amino acids. Trimming left V 0 bases short and J 7 bases short, with 9 bases between. CDR3 sequence (DNA): TGTGCCACCAGTGATTTGCAGGTAGGGAATGAGCAGTTCTTC. Amino acid sequence: CATSDLQVGNEQFF.

Concerning this clonotype: Relative to the germline gene, one junction end is altered; a read error may explain this. V is TRBV7-8 and J is TRBJ2-7; 7 nucleotides line up with TRBD1. Per the germline V gene, CDR1 is SGHVS and CDR2 is FQNEAQ. This CDR3 comprises 15 residues. CDR3 in amino acids: CASSLVVTGSYEQHF. The CDR3 region has the DNA TGTGCCAGCAGCTTAGTGGTGACAGGGAGTTACGAGCAGCACTTC.

This clonotype was observed a handful of times. The chain has TRBV7-2 and TRBJ2-7, with D perhaps matching TRBD2 (5 bases). Germline V gene data show CDR1 as SGHTA and CDR2 as FQGNSA. V lost 1 base and J 0 bases, leaving 10 bases between the germline ends. The CDR3 is made up of 15 amino acids. CDR3 bases: TGTGCCAGCAGCTTAGATAGCGTAGTCTCCTACGAGCAGTACTTC. Translated: CASSLDSVVSYEQYF.

The rearrangement uses TRBV28 and TRBJ1-2; possible D gene TRBD1, 6 bases. This CDR3 region has 14 residues. CDR1 is MDHEN, CDR2 SYDVKM, per germline. The V end was cut by 5 bases, the J end by 3 bases, with 13 bases between. The CDR3: CASSDRQADYGYTF. CDR3 DNA: TGTGCCAGCAGTGACAGGCAGGCCGACTATGGCTACACCTTC.

The chain joins TRBV3-1 to TRBJ1-1; D is undetermined. This CDR3 has 14 residues. Per the germline V gene, CDR1 is LGHDT and CDR2 is YNNKEL (reference sequence). V lost 1 base, J lost 0 bases, and 6 bases lay in between. CDR3 protein: CASSQAGMNTEAFF. The DNA of the CDR3 is TGTGCCAGCAGCCAAGCCGGGATGAACACTGAAGCTTTCTTT.

This clonotype appeared a few times. V gene TRBV5-1 combines with J gene TRBJ2-2; weak D call: TRBD1 (5 bases). V was clipped by 4 bases and J by 3 bases, with 10 bases between them. The CDR3 extends over 14 amino acids. Germline-derived CDR1 and CDR2 are SGHRS and YFSETQ. The CDR3 sequence: CASSRQTDTGELFF. The CDR3 region has the DNA TGCGCCAGCAGCCGACAGACGGACACCGGGGAGCTGTTTTTT.

The V call is TRBV9, the J call TRBJ2-7; D assignment may be TRBD1 or TRBD2 (5 bases each). The germline gives CDR1 SGDLS, CDR2 YYNGEE. The CDR3 extends over 15 amino acids. The ends were cut back, 0 bases at V and 5 bases at J, with 15 bases in the middle. For the CDR3, the DNA is TGTGCCAGCAGCGTAGGTGAGGCCCTGGGGGACGAGCAGTACTTC. It translates to CASSVGEALGDEQYF.

This clonotype was counted between two and nine times. This chain joins TRBV6-1 and TRBJ1-1; no reliable D call. The CDR3 is 14 residues long. Trimming took off 6 bases at V and 0 bases at J, with 11 bases between the two ends. CDR1 is MNHNS and CDR2 is SASEGT in the germline V gene. Here the CDR3 reads CASSQRQLNTEAFF. The CDR3 nucleotides are TGTGCCAGCAGCCAAAGGCAGTTGAACACTGAAGCTTTCTTT.

The table lists this clonotype with a count of one. The gene calls are TRBV24-1 and TRBJ2-1; 7 nucleotides match TRBD2. This CDR3 is built from 14 residues. V shed 3 bases, J shed 6 bases, and the junction held 4 bases outside the gene matches. Germline assignment: CDR1 KGHDR and CDR2 SFDVKD. The CDR3 loop is CATSDPAGSNEQFF. DNA of the CDR3: TGTGCCACCAGTGATCCAGCGGGATCCAATGAGCAGTTCTTC.

The chain links TRBV13 to TRBJ2-1; 15 bases match TRBD2. V lost 5 bases and J lost 1; bases outside the gene matches: 9. The germline CDR1 and CDR2 sequences are PRHDT and FYEKMQ (reference sequence). The CDR3 runs to 19 residues. The CDR3 protein is CASSSRPGLAGGSYNEQFF. CDR3 in DNA: TGTGCCAGCAGCAGCCGACCGGGACTAGCGGGAGGTTCCTACAATGAGCAGTTCTTC.

This clonotype was detected only a few times. This chain connects TRBV7-3 to TRBJ2-6; 9 positions agree with TRBD1. Germline CDR1 and CDR2: SGHTA and FQGTGA. With 4 bases clipped from V and 2 bases from J, the junction kept 9 bases outside the gene matches. The CDR3 is 18 residues long. The CDR3, as DNA: TGTGCCAGCAGCTCCTCCCGGGGACAGGGAGCTGGGGCCAACGTCCTGACTTTC. It codes for CASSSSRGQGAGANVLTF.

This clonotype was found a few times. V is TRBV5-1 and J is TRBJ2-2, with TRBD1 matching 7 bases. The CDR3 is made up of 13 amino acids. V trimming: 6 bases; J trimming: 7 bases; junction bases outside the gene matches: 6. Germline values: CDR1 SGHRS, CDR2 YFSETQ. CDR3 sequence (DNA): TGCGCCAGCACCGTAAGGGACAGCGGGGAGCTGTTTTTT. Translation gives CASTVRDSGELFF.

The chain joins TRBV11-2 to TRBJ2-1; 10 positions agree with TRBD2. Germline CDR1 is SGHAT and CDR2 is FQNNGV. Losses at the gene ends were 1 base for V and 6 bases for J; bases not matched to a gene: 12. The CDR3 spans 18 residues. Here the CDR3 DNA reads TGTGCCAGCAGCTTAGTGAGGCTAGCGGGAGTTTCGAGCAATGAGCAGTTCTTC. Translation: CASSLVRLAGVSSNEQFF.

Only a few counts were recorded for this clonotype. The gene calls are TRBV5-1 and TRBJ2-1, with D unresolved. V shed 4 bases and J shed 0 bases, with 14 bases lying between them. CDR3 length: 16 amino acids. Germline V gene sequence: CDR1 SGHRS, CDR2 YFSETQ. The CDR3 spells CASSRLVESSYNEQFF. Written as DNA, the CDR3 is TGCGCCAGCAGCAGACTGGTTGAAAGCTCCTACAATGAGCAGTTCTTC.

This clonotype was recorded at least ten times. CDR3 residues: CSARDATNYGYTF. The CDR3 DNA reads as TGCAGTGCTAGAGATGCAACTAACTATGGCTACACCTTC. The chain uses TRBV20-1 and TRBJ1-2; D is unclear. The length of the CDR3 is 13 residues. Germline V lookup: CDR1 DFQATT, CDR2 SNEGSKA (reference sequence). Between the trimmed V and J ends, which lost 0 bases and 0 bases, there was a span of 5 bases.

This clonotype occurred a few times. The rearrangement joins TRBV4-3 to TRBJ2-3; 13 bases align to TRBD2. Germline V gives CDR1 LGHNA, CDR2 YSLEER. The J segment lost 6 bases and the V segment lost 4 bases, leaving 4 bases of the junction unmatched. The CDR3 consists of 15 residues. This CDR3 is CASSRRLAGGDTQYF. CDR3 DNA sequence: TGCGCCAGCAGCCGCCGACTAGCGGGAGGTGATACGCAGTATTTT.

This clonotype occurred a few times. The CDR3 DNA follows: TGCAGTGCTAGAGCTACCCACGAGCAGTACTTC. The encoded protein is CSARATHEQYF. V is TRBV20-1 and J is TRBJ2-7; D is unresolved. This CDR3 region has 11 residues. Trimming removed 1 base from V and 5 bases from J, with 6 bases in between. Germline assignment: CDR1 DFQATT and CDR2 SNEGSKA (reference sequence).